This T cell receptor (beta chain) was found in a study of blood T cell repertoires in COVID-19. Across the study: COVID-19 samples, acute and convalescent, were from the United States, Italy and Spain. Sample material is recorded as cDNA or gDNA derived from T cells, B-cell-depleted T cells, or PBMCs.

Method: immunoSEQ multiplex PCR; TCRdb's copy keeps in-frame clones and lacks some. The sample lists just over 300,000 clones, around nine tenths occurring once. Germline-derived CDR1 and CDR2 are SEHNR and FQNEAQ (reference sequence). V was cut by 3 bases and J by 3 bases, with 2 bases left in between. The CDR3 is 11 amino acids. Source material: peripheral blood. This sequence originates from a woman aged 25 to 39 with COVID-19, enrolled during active disease. V usage is TRBV7-9 and J usage is TRBJ1-2, with D unclear. The CDR3 is CASSFDYGYTF. The CDR3 DNA reads TGTGCCAGCAGCTTCGACTATGGCTACACCTTC.